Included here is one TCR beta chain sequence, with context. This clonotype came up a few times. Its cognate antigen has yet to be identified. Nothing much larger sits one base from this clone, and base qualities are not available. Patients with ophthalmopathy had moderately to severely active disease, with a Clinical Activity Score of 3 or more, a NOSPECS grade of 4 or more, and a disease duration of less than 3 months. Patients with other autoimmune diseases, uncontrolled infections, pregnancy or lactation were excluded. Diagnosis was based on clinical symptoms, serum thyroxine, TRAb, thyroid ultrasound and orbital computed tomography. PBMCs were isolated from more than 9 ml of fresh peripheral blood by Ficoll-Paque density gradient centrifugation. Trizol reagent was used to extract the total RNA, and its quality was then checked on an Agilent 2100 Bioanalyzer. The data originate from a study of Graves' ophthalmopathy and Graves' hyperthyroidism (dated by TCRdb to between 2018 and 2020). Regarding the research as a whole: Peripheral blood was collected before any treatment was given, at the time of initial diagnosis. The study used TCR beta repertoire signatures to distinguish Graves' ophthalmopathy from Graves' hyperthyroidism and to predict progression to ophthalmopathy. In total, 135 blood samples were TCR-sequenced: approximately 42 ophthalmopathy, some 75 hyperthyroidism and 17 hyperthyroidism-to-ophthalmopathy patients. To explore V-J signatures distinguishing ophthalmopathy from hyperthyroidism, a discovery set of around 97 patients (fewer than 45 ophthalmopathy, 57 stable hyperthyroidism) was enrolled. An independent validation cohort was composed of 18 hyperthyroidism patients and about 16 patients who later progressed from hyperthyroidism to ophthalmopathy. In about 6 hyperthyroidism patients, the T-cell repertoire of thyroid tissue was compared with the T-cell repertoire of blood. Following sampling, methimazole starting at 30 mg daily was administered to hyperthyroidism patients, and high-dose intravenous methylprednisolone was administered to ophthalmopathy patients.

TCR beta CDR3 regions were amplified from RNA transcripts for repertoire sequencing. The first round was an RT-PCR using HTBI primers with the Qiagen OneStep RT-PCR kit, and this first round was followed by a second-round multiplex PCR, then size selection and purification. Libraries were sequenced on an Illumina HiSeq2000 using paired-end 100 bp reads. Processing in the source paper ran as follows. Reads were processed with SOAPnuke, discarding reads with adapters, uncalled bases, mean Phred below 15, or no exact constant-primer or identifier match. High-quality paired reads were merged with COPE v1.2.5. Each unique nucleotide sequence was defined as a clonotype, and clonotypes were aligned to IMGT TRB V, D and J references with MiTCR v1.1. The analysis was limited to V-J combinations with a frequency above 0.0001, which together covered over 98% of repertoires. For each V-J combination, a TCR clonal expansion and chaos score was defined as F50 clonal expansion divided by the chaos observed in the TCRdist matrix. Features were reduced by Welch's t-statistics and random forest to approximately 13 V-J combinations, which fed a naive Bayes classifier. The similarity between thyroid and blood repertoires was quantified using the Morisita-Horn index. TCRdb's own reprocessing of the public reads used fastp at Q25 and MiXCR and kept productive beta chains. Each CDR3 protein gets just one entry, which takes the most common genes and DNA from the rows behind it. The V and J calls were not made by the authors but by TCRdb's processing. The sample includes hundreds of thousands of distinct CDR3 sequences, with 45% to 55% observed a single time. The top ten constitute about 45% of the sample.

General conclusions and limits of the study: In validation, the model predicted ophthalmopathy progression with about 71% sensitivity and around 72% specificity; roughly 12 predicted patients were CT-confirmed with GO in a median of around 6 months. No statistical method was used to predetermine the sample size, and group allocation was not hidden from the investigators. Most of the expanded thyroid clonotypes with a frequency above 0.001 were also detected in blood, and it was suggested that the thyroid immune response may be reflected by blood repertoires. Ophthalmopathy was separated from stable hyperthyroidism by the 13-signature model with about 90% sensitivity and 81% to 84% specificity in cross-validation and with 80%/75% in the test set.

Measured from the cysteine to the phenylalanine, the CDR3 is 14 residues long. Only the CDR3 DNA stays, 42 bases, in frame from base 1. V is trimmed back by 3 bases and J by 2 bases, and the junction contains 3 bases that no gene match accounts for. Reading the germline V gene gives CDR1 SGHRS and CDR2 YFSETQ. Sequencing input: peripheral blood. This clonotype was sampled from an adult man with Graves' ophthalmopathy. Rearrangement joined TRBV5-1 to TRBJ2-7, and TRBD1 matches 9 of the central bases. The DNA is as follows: TGCGCCAGCAGCTGGGGACAGGGTCCCTACGAGCAGTACTTC. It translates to CASSWGQGPYEQYF.